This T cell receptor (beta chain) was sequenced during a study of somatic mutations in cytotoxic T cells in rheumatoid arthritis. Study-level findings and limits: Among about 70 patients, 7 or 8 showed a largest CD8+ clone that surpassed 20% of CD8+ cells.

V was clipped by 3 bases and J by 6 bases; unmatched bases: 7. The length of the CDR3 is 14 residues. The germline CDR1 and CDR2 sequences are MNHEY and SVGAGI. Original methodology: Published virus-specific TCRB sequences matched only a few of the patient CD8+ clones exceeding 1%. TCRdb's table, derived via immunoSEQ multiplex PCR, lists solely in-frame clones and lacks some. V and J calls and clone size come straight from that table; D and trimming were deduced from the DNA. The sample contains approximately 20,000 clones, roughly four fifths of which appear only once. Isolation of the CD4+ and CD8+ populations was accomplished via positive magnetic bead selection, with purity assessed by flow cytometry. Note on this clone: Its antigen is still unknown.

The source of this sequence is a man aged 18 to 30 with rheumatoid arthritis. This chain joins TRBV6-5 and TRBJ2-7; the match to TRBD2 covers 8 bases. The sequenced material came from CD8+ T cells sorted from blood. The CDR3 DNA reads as TGTGCCAGCAGTTATTATCCGCGGGGGGTCGAGCAGTACTTC. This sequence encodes CASSYYPRGVEQYF.